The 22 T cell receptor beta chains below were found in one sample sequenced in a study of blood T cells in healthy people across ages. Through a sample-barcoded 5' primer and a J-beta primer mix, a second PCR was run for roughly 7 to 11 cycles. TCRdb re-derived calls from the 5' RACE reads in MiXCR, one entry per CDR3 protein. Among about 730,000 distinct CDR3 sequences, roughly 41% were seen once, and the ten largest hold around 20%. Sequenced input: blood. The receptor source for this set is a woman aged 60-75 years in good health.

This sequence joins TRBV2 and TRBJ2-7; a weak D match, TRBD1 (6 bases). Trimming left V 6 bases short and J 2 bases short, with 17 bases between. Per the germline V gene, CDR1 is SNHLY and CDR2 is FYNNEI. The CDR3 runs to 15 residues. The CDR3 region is CASRTGLGAPYEQYF. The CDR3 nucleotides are TGTGCCAGCAGAACCGGACTGGGGGCCCCCTACGAGCAGTACTTC.

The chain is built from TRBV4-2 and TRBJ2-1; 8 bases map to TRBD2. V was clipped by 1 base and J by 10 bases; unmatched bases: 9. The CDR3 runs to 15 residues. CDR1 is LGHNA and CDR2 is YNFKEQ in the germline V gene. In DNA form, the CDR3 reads TGTGCCAGCAGCCAAGGCACTAGCGGTAGTAAGGAGCAGTTCTTC. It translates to CASSQGTSGSKEQFF.

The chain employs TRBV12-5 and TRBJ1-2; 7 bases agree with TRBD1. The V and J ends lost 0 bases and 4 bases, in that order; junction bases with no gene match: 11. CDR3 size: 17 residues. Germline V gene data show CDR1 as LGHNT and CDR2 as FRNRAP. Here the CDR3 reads CASGLVQTWDSGYGYTF. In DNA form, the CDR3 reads TGTGCTAGTGGTTTGGTACAGACATGGGACAGCGGCTATGGCTACACCTTC.

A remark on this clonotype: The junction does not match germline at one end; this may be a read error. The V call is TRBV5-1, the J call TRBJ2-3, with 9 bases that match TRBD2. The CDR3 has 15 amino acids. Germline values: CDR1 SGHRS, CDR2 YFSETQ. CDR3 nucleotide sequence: TGCGCCAGCAGCTTGGCCGGGACTAGCATAGATACGCAGTATTTT. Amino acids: CASSLAGTSIDTQYF.

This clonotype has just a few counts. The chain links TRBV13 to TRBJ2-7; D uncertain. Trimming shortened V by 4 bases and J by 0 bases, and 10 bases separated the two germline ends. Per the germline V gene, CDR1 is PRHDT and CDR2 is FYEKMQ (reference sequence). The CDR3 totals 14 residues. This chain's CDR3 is CASSWSTSSYEQYF. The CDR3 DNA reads TGTGCCAGCAGCTGGTCTACGAGCTCCTACGAGCAGTACTTC.

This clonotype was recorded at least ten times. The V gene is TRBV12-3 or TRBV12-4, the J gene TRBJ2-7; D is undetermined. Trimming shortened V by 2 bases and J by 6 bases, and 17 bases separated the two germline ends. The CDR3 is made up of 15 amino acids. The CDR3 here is CASSLRATAPSEQYF. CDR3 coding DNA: TGTGCCAGCAGTTTAAGGGCCACCGCCCCCTCCGAGCAGTACTTC.

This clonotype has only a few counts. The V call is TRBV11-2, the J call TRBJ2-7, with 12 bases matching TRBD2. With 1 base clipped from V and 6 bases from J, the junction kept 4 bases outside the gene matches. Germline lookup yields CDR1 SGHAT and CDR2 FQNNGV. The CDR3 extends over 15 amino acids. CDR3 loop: CASSLGTSGVGEQYF. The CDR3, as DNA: TGTGCCAGCAGCTTAGGGACTAGCGGGGTCGGCGAGCAGTACTTC.

The CDR3 DNA follows: TGTGCCAGTAGTATGGGGGTTAGCAATCAGCCCCAGCATTTT. It encodes CASSMGVSNQPQHF. The chain joins TRBV19 to TRBJ1-5; the D gene is possibly TRBD1 (5 bases). Per germline, CDR1 LNHDA and CDR2 SQIVND (reference sequence). With 3 bases removed from V and 0 bases from J, the gap between germline ends came to 6 bases. The CDR3 runs to 14 residues.

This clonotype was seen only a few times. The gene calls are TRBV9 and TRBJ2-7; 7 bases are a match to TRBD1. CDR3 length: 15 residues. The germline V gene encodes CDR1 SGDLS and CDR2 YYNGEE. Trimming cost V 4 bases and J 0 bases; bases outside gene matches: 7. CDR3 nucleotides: TGTGCCAGCAGCCCGAGTGGGACAGTCTCCTACGAGCAGTACTTC. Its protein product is CASSPSGTVSYEQYF.

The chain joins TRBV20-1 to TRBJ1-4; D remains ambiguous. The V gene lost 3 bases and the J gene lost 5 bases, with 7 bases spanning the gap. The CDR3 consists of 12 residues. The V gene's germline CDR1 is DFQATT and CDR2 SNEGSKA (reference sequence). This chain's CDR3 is CSASSPNEKLFF. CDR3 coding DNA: TGCAGTGCTAGTTCTCCGAATGAAAAACTGTTTTTT.

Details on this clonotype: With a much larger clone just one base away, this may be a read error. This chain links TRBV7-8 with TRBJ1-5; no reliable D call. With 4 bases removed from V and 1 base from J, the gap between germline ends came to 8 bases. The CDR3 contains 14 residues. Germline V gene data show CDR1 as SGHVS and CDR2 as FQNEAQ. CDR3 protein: CASSSAKSNQPQHF. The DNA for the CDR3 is TGTGCCAGCAGCTCAGCCAAAAGCAATCAGCCCCAGCATTTT.

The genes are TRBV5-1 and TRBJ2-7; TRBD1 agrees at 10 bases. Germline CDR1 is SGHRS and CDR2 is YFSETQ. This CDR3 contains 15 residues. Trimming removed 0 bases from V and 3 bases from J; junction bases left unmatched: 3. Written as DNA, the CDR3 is TGCGCCAGCAGCTTGGGGACAGGGGGATTCTACGAGCAGTACTTC. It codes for CASSLGTGGFYEQYF. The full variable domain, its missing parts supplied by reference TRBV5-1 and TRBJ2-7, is KAGVTQTPRYLIKTRGQQVTLSCSPISGHRSVSWYQQTPGQGLQFLFEYFSETQRNKGNFPGRFSGRQFSNSRSEMNVSTLELGDSALYLCASSLGTGGFYEQYFGPGTRLTVT.

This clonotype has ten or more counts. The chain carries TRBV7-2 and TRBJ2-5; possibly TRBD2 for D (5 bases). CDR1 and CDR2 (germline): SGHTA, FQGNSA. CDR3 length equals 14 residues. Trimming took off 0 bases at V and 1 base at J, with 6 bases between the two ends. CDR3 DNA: TGTGCCAGCAGCTTAGCGGGGAGCCAAGAGACCCAGTACTTC. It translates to CASSLAGSQETQYF.

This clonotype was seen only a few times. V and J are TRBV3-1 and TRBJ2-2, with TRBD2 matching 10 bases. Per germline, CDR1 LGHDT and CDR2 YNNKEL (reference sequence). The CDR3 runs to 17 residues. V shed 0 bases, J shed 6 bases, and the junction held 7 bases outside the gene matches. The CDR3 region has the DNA TGTGCCAGCAGCCAAGAAGCGGGGGGGCATTTCTCCGGGGAGCTGTTTTTT. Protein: CASSQEAGGHFSGELFF. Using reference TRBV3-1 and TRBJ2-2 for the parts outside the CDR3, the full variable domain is DTAVSQTPKYLVTQMGNDKSIKCEQNLGHDTMYWYKQDSKKFLKIMFSYNNKELIINETVPNRFSPKSPDKAHLNLHINSLELGDSAVYFCASSQEAGGHFSGELFFGEGSRLTVL.

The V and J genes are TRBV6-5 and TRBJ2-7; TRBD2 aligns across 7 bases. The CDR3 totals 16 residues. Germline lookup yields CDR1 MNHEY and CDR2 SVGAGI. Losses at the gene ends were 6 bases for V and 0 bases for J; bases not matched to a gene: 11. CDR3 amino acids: CASSLNPGTTSYEQYF. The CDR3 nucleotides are TGTGCCAGCAGCCTTAACCCCGGGACTACCTCCTACGAGCAGTACTTC.

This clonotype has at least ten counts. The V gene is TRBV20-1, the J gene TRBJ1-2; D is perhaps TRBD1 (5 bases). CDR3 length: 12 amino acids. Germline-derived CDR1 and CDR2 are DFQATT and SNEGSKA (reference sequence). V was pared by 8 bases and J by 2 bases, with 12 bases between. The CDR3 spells CSPRGSNYGYTF. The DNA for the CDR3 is TGCAGTCCCCGGGGGTCGAACTATGGCTACACCTTC.

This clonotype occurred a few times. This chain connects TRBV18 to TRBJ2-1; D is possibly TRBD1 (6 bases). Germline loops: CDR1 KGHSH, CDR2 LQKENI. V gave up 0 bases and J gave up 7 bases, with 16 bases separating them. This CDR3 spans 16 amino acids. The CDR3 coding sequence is TGTGCCAGCTCACCACCGCAGGGGAATAGGGGTAATGAGCAGTTCTTC. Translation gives CASSPPQGNRGNEQFF. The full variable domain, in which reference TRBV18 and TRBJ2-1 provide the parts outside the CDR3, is NAGVMQNPRHLVRRRGQEARLRCSPMKGHSHVYWYRQLPEEGLKFMVYLQKENIIDESGMPKERFSAEFPKEGPSILRIQQVVRGDSAAYFCASSPPQGNRGNEQFFGPGTRLTVL.

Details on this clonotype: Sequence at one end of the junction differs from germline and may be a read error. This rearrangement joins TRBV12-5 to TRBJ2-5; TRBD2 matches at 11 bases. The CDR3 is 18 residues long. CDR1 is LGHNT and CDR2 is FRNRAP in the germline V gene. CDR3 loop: CTSGLGSGGGLAPETQYF. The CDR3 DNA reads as TGTACTAGTGGTTTGGGTAGCGGGGGGGGACTAGCCCCAGAGACCCAGTACTTC.

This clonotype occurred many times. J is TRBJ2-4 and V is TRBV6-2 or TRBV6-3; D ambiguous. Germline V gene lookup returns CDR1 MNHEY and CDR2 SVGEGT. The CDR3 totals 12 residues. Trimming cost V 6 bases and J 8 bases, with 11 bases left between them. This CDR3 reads CASSPTEDIQYF. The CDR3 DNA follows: TGTGCCAGCAGCCCCACAGAAGACATTCAGTACTTC.

The DNA for the CDR3 is TGTGCCAGCAGTTTAGTAGGACAGAGGGACGAGCAGTACTTC. Translating gives CASSLVGQRDEQYF. The V gene is TRBV28, the J gene TRBJ2-7; perhaps TRBD1 as D (6 bases). V lost 2 bases, J lost 5 bases, and 13 bases lay in between. The CDR3 sequence is 14 residues long. Per germline, CDR1 MDHEN and CDR2 SYDVKM.

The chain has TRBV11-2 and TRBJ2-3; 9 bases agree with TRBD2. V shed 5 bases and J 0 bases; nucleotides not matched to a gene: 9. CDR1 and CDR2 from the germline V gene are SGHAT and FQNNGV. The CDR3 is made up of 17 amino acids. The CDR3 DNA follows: TGTGCCAGCAGCCCGAGATATAGCGGGAGAAGCACAGATACGCAGTATTTT. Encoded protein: CASSPRYSGRSTDTQYF.

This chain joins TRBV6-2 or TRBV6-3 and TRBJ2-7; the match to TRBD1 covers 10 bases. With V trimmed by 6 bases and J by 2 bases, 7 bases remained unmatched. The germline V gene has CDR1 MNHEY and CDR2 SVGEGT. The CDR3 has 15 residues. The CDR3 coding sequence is TGTGCCAGCAGCCTCCGGGACAGGGGACCCTACGAGCAGTACTTC. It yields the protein CASSLRDRGPYEQYF.